This TCR beta chain was observed in a study of T cell clones after liver transplantation. Findings and limits, study-wide: Post-transplant time points were not standardized, so conclusions are preliminary.

This clone appeared once. Its specificity is unknown. Using immunoSEQ multiplex PCR, the repertoire was profiled, and TCRdb retains in-frame clones only, with some absent. Of approximately 50,000 clones in the sample, approximately 71% were seen once. Between the trimmed V and J ends, which lost 1 base and 4 bases, there was a span of 9 bases. The CDR3 is 14 amino acids. Germline V gene data show CDR1 as SEHNR and CDR2 as FQNEAQ (reference sequence). This receptor was identified in a human patient who received a liver transplant. Certain T cells may be donor cells from the graft. The J gene is TRBJ2-3, the V gene TRBV7-9; D perhaps matches TRBD1 (5 bases). This specimen was CD4+ T cells from blood, taken around 54 months after liver transplant. The CDR3 DNA sequence: TGTGCCAGCAGCTTAGTAGCCAGGGCAGATACGCAGTATTTT. This sequence encodes CASSLVARADTQYF.